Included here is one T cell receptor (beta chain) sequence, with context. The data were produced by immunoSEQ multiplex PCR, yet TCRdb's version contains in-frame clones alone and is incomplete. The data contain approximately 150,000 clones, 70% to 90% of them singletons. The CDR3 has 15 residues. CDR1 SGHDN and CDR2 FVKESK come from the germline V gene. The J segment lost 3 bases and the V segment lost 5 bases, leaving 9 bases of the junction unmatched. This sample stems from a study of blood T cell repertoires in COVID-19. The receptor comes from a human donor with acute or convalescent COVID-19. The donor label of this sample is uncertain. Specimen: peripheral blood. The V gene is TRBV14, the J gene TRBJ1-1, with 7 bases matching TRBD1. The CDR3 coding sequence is TGTGCCAGCAGCGCACCGGGACAGATCGACACTGAAGCTTTCTTT. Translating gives CASSAPGQIDTEAFF.